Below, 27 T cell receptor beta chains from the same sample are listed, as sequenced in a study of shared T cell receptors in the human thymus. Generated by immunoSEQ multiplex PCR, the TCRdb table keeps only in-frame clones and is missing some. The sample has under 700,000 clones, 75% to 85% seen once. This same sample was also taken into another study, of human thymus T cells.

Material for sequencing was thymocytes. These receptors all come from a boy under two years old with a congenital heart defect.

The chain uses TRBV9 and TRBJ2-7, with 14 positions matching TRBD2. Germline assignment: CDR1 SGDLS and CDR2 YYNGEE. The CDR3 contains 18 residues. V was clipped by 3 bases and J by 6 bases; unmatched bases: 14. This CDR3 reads CASSDGTSGSPGPFEQYF. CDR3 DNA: TGTGCCAGCAGCGATGGGACTAGCGGGAGTCCTGGCCCTTTCGAGCAGTACTTC.

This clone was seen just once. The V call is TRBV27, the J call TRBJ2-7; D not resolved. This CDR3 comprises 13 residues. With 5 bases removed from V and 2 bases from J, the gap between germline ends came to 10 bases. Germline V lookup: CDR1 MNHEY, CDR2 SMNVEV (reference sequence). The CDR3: CASSPLPPYEQYF. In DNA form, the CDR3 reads TGTGCCAGCAGTCCCCTTCCTCCCTACGAGCAGTACTTC.

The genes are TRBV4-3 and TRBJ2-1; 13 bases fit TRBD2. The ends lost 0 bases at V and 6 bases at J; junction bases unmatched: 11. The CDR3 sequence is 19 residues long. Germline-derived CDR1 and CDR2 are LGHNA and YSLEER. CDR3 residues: CASSQDCLSGTSGTNEQFF. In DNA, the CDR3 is TGCGCCAGCAGCCAAGATTGTCTGAGTGGGACTAGCGGGACCAATGAGCAGTTCTTC.

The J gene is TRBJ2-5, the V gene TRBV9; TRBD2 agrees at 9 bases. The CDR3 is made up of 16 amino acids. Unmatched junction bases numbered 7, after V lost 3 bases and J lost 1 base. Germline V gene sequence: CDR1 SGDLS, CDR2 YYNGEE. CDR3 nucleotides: TGTGCCAGCAGCGGAGCGGCGGGAGGGGCCCAAGAGACCCAGTACTTC. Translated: CASSGAAGGAQETQYF.

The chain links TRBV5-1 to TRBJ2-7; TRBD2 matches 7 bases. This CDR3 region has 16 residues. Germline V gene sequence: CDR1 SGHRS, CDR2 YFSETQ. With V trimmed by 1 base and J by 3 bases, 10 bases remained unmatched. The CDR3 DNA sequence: TGCGCCAGCAGCTTGAGCTCGGCGGGAGCTCTCTACGAGCAGTACTTC. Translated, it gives CASSLSSAGALYEQYF.

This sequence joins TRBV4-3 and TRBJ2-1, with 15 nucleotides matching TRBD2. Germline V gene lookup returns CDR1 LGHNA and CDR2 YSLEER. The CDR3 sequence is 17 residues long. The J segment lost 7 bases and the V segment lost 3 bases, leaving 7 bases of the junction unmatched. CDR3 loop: CASSHGLAGGPGNEQFF. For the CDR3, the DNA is TGCGCCAGCAGCCACGGACTAGCGGGAGGGCCGGGGAATGAGCAGTTCTTC.

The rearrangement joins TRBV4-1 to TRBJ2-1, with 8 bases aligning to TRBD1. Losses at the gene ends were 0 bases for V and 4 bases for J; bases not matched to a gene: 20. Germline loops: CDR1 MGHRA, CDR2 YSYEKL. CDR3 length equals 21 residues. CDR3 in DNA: TGCGCCAGCAGCCAAGATAGGCCAGGGGGCGGGCCCTCACGGGGTTACAATGAGCAGTTCTTC. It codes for CASSQDRPGGGPSRGYNEQFF.

DNA of the CDR3: TGTGCCAGCAGCCAGACAGGGGAGCAGTACTTC. It specifies CASSQTGEQYF. The chain uses TRBV7-2 and TRBJ2-7, with 7 bases identical to TRBD1. The germline V gene has CDR1 SGHTA and CDR2 FQGNSA. The CDR3 has 11 residues. V trimming: 5 bases; J trimming: 7 bases; junction bases outside the gene matches: 2.

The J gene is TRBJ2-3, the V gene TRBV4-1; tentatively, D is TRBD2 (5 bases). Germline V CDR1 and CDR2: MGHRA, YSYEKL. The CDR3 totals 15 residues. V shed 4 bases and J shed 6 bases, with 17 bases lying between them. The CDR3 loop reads CASSLAGADEDTQYF. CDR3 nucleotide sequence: TGCGCCAGCAGCCTCGCCGGAGCGGACGAGGATACGCAGTATTTT.

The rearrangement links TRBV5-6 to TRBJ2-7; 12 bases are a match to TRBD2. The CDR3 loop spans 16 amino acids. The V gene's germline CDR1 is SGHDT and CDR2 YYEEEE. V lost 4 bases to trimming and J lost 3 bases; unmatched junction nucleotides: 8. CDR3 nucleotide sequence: TGTGCCAGCAGCACACGCACTAGCGGGAGGTTCTACGAGCAGTACTTC. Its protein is CASSTRTSGRFYEQYF.

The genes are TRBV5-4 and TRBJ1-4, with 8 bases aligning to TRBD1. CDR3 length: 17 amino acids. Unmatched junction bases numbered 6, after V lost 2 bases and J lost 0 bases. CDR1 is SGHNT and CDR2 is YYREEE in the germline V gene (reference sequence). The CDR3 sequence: CASSLQGDRATNEKLFF. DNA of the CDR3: TGTGCCAGCAGCTTACAGGGGGACCGTGCAACTAATGAAAAACTGTTTTTT.

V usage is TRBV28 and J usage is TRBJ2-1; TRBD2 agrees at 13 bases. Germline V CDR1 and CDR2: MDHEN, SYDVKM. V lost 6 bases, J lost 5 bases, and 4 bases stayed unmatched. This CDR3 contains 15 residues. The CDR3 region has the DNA TGTGCCAGCAGAGGACTAGCGGGAGATGACAATGAGCAGTTCTTC. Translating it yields CASRGLAGDDNEQFF.

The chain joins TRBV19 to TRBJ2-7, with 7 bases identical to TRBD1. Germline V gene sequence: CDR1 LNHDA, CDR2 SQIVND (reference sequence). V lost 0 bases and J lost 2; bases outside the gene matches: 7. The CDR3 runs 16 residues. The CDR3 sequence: CASSIDLGRGTYEQYF. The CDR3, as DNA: TGTGCCAGTAGTATAGATCTAGGCAGGGGGACCTACGAGCAGTACTTC.

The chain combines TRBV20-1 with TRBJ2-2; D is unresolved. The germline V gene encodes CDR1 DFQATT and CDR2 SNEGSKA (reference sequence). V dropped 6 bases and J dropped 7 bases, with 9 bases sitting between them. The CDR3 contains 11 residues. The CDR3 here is CSAKSGGELFF. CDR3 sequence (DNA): TGCAGTGCCAAGTCGGGCGGGGAGCTGTTTTTT.

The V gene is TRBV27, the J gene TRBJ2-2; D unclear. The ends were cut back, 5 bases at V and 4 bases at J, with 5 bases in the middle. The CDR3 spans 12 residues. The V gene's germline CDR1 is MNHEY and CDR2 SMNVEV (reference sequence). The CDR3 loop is CASSGLTGELFF. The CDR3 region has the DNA TGTGCCAGCAGTGGCCTCACCGGGGAGCTGTTTTTT.

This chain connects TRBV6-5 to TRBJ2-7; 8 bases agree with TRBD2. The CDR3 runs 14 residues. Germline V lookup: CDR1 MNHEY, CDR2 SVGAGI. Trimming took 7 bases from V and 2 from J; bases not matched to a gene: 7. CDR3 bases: TGTGCCAGCACCCCGGGAGGGGGGCCCTACGAGCAGTACTTC. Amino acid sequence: CASTPGGGPYEQYF.

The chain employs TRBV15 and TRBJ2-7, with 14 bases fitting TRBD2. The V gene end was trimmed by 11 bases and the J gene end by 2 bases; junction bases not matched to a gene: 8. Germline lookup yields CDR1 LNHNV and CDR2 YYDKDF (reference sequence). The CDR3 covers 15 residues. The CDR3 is CAAGTSGSAPYEQYF. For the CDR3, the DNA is TGTGCCGCCGGGACTAGCGGGAGTGCTCCCTACGAGCAGTACTTC.

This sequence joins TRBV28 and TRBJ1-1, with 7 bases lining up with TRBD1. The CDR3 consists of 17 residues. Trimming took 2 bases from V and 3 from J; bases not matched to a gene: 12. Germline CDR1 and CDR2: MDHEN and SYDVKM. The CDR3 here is CASSLGVQGMGDTEAFF. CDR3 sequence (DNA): TGTGCCAGCAGTTTAGGGGTACAGGGGATGGGGGACACTGAAGCTTTCTTT.

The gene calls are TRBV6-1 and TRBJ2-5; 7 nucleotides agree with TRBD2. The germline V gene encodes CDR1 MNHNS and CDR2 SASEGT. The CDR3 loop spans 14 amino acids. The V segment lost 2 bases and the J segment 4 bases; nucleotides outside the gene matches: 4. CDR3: CASSEWLAGETQYF. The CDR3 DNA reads TGTGCCAGCAGTGAATGGTTAGCGGGAGAGACCCAGTACTTC.

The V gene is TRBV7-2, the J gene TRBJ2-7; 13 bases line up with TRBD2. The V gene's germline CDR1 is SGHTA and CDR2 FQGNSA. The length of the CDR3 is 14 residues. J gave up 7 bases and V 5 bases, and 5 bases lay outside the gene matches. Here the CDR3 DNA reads TGTGCCAGCAGCCCCACGGGACTAGCGGGGGAGCAGTACTTC. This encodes CASSPTGLAGEQYF.

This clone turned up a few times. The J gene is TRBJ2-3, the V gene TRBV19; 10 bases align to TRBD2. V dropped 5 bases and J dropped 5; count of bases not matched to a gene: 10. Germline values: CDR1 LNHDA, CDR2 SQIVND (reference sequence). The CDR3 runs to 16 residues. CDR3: CASSGVLAGRRDTQYF. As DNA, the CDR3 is TGTGCCAGTAGTGGAGTACTAGCGGGACGAAGAGATACGCAGTATTTT.

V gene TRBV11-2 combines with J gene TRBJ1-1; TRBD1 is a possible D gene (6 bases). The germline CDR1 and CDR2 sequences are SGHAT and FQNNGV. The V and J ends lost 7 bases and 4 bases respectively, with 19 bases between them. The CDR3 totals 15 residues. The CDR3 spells CASNRRDTLGTEAFF. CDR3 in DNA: TGTGCCAGCAACCGCCGGGACACCCTCGGCACTGAAGCTTTCTTT.

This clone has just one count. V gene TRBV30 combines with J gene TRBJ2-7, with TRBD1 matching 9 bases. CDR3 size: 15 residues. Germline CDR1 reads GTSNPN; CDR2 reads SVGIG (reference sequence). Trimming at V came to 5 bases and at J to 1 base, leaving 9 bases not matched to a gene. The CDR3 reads CAWGQGIYRSYEQYF. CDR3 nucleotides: TGTGCCTGGGGACAGGGGATATACAGGTCCTACGAGCAGTACTTC.

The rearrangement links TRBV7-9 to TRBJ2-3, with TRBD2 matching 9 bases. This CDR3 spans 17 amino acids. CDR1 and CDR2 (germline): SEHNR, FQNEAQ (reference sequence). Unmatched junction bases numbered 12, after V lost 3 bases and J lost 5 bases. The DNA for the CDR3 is TGTGCCAGCAGCTTCGGCAGGCGGGAGGGCCGAAGAGATACGCAGTATTTT. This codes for CASSFGRREGRRDTQYF.

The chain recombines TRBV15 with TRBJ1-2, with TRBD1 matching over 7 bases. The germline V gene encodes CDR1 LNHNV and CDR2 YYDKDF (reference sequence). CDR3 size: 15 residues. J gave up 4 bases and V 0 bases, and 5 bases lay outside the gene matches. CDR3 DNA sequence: TGTGCCACCAGCAGAGATGATGCAGGGGGCTATGGCTACACCTTC. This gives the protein CATSRDDAGGYGYTF.

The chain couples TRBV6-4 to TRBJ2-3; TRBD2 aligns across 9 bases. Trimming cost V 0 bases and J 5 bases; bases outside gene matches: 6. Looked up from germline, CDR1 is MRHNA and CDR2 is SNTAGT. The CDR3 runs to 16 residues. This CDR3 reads CASSDSLASGKDTQYF. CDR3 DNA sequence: TGTGCCAGCAGTGACTCTTTGGCTAGCGGGAAAGATACGCAGTATTTT.

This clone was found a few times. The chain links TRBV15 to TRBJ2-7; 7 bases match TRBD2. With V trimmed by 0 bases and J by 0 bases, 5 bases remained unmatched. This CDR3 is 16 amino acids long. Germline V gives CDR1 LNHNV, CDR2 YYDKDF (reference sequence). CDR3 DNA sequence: TGTGCCACCAGCAGAGATGCCCTAGCGGTCTCCTACGAGCAGTACTTC. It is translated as CATSRDALAVSYEQYF.